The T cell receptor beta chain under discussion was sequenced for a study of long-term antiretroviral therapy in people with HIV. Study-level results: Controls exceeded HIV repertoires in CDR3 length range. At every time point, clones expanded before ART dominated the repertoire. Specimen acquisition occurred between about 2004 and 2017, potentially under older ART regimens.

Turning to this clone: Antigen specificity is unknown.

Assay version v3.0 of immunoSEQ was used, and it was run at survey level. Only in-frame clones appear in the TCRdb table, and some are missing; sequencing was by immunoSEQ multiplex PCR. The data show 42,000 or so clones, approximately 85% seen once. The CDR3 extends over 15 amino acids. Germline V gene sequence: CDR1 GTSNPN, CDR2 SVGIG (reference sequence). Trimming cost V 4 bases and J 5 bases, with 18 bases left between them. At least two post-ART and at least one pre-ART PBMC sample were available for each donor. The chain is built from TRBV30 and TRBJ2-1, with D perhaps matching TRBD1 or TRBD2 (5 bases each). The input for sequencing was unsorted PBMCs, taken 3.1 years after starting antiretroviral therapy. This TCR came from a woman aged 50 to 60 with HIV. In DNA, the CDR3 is TGTGCCTGGATCCAGGGAGCCTTGAGGAACAATGAGCAGTTCTTC. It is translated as CAWIQGALRNNEQFF.